This TCR beta chain originates from a study of shared clonotypes between healthy human individuals. Trimming cost V 7 bases and J 2 bases, with 10 bases left between them. This CDR3 region has 13 residues. Germline V CDR1 and CDR2: SGHVS, FNYEAQ. Worth noting for this clone: Its antigen is unidentified.

Measured with immunoSEQ multiplex PCR; TCRdb has only the in-frame clones, and not every one. The table includes just over 2,000,000 clones, 90% to 95% detected once. Findings of the study overall: Relative to memory subsets, naive subsets generally showed larger estimated richness.

Specimen: naive CD4+ T cells sorted from blood. Subset given: CD45RA+ positively selected. This chain links TRBV7-6 with TRBJ2-3; tentative D call: TRBD1 (6 bases). The TCR originated in a young man in good health. The CDR3 protein is CASTTGNTDTQYF. The DNA for the CDR3 is TGTGCCAGCACGACAGGAAACACAGATACGCAGTATTTT.